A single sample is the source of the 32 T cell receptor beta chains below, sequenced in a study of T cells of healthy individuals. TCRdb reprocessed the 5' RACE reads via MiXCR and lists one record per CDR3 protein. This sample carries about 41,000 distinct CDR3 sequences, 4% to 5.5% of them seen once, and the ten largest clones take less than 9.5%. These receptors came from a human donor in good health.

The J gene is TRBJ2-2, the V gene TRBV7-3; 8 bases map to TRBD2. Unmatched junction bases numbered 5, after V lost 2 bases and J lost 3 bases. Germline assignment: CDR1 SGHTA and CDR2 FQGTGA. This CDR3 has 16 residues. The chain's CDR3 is CASSLSEAGDTGELFF. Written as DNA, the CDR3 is TGTGCCAGCAGCTTATCGGAAGCGGGAGACACCGGGGAGCTGTTTTTT.

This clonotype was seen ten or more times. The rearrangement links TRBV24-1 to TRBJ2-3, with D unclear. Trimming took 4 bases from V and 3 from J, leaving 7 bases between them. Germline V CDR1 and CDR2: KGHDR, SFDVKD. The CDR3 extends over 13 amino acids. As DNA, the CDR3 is TGTGCCACCAGTGAGGATGGGACAGATACGCAGTATTTT. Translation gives CATSEDGTDTQYF.

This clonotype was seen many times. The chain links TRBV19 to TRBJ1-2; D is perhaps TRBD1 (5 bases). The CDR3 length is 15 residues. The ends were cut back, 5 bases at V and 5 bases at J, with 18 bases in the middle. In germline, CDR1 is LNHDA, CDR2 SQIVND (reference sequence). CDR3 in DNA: TGTGCCAGTAGTCGGTCCCGGGACGTGGGATATGGCTACACCTTC. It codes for CASSRSRDVGYGYTF.

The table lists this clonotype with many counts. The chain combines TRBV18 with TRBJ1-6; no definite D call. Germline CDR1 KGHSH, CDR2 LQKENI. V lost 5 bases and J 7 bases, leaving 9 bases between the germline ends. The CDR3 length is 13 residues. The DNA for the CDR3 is TGTGCCAGCTCATCGGGCCAAAATTCACCCCTCCACTTT. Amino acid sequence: CASSSGQNSPLHF.

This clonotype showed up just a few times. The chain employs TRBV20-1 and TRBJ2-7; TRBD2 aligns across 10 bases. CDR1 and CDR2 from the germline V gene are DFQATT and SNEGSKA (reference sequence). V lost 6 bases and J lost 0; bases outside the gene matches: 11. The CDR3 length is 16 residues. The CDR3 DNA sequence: TGCAGTGCCCCGGCTACTAGCGGGGCCCACTCCTACGAGCAGTACTTC. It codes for CSAPATSGAHSYEQYF.

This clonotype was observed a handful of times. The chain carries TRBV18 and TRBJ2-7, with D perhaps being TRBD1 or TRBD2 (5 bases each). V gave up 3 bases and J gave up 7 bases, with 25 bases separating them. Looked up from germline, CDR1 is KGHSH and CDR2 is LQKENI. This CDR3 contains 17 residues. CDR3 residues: CASSPYSFGDPPWEQYF. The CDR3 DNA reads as TGTGCCAGCTCACCTTACAGTTTCGGGGACCCTCCTTGGGAGCAGTACTTC.

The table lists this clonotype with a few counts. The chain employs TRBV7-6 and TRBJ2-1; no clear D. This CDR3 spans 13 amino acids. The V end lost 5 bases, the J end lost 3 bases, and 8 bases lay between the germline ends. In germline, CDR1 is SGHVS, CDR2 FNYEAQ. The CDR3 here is CASSQSSYNEQFF. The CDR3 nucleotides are TGTGCCAGCAGCCAGAGTAGCTACAATGAGCAGTTCTTC.

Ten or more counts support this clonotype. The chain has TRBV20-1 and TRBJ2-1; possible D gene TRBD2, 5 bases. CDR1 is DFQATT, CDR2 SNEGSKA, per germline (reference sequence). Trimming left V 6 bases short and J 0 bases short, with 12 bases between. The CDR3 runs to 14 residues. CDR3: CSAPDSSSYNEQFF. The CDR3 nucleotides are TGCAGTGCCCCGGACTCGAGCTCCTACAATGAGCAGTTCTTC.

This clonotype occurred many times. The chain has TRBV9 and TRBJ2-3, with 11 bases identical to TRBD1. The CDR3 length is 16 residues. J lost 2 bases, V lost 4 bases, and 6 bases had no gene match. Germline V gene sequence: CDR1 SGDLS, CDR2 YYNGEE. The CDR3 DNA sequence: TGTGCCAGCAGCACGGACAGGGGGCGGGTCACAGATACGCAGTATTTT. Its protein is CASSTDRGRVTDTQYF. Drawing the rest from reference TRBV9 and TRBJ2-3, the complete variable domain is DSGVTQTPKHLITATGQRVTLRCSPRSGDLSVYWYQQSLDQGLQFLIQYYNGEERAKGNILERFSAQQFPDLHSELNLSSLELGDSALYFCASSTDRGRVTDTQYFGPGTRLTVL.

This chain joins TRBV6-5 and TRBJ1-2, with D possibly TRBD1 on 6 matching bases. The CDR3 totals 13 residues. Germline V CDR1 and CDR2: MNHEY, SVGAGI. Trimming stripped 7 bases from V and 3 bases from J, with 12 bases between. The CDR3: CASTLRGDYGYTF. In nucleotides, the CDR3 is TGTGCCAGCACCCTCAGGGGAGACTATGGCTACACCTTC.

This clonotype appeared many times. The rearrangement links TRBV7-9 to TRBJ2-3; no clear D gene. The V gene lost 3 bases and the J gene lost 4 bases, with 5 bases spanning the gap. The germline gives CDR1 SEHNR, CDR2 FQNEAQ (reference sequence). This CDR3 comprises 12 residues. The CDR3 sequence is CASSFLSDTQYF. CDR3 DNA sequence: TGTGCCAGCAGCTTCTTATCAGATACGCAGTATTTT. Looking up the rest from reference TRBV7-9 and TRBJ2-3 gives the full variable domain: DTGVSQNPRHKITKRGQNVTFRCDPISEHNRLYWYRQTLGQGPEFLTYFQNEAQLEKSRLLSDRFSAERPKGSFSTLEIQRTEQGDSAMYLCASSFLSDTQYFGPGTRLTVL.

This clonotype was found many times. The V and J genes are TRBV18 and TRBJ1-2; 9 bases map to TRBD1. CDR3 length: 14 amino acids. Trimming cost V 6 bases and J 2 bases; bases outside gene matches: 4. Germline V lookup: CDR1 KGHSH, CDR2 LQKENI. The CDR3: CASSPGTGNYGYTF. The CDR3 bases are TGTGCCAGCTCCCCCGGGACAGGGAACTATGGCTACACCTTC.

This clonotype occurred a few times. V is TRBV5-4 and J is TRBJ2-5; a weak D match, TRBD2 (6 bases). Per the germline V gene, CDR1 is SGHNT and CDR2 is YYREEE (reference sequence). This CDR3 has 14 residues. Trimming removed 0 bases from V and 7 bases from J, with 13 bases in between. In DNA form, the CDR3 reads TGTGCCAGCAGCTTGGAATGGGCGGAGGGGACCCAGTACTTC. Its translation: CASSLEWAEGTQYF.

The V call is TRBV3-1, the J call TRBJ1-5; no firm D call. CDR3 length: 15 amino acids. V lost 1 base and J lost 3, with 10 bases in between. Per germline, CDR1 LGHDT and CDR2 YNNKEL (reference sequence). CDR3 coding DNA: TGTGCCAGCAGCCAAGTTCCTCACCCCAATCAGCCCCAGCATTTT. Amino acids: CASSQVPHPNQPQHF.

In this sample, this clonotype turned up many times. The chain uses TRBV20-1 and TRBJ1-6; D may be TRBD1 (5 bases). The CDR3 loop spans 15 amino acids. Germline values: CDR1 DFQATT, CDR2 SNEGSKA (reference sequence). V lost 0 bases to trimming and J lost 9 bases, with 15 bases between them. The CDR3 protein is CSARDRQHEISPLHF. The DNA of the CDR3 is TGCAGTGCTAGAGACCGACAGCATGAAATTTCACCCCTCCACTTT.

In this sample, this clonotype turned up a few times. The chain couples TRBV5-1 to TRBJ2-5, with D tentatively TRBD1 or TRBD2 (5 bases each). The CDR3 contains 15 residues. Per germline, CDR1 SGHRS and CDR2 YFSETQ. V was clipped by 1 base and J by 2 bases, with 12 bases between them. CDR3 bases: TGCGCCAGCAGCTTGCGCACGGGGCGACAAGAGACCCAGTACTTC. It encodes CASSLRTGRQETQYF.

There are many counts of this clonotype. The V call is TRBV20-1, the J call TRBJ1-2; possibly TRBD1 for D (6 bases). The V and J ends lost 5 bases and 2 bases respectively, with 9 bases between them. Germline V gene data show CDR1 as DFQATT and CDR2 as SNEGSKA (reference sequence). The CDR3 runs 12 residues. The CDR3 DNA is TGCAGTGCTCAGGGGACAAACTATGGCTACACCTTC. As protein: CSAQGTNYGYTF.

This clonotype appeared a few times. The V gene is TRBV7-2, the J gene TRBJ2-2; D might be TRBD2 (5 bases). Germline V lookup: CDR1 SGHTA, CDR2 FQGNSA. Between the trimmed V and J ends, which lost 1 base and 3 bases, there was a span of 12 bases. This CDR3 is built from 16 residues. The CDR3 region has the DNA TGTGCCAGCAGCTTAGTTGGTTCGCGGGACACCGGGGAGCTGTTTTTT. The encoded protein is CASSLVGSRDTGELFF.

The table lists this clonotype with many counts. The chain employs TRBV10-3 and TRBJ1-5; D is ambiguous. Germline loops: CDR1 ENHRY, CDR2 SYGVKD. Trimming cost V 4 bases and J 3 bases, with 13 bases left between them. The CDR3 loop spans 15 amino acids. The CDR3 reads CAISASQEPNQPQHF. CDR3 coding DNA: TGTGCCATCAGTGCGAGCCAGGAGCCCAATCAGCCCCAGCATTTT.

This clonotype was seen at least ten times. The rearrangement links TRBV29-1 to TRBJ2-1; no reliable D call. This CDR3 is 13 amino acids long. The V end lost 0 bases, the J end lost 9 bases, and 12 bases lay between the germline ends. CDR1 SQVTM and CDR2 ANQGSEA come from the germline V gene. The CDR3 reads CSVEETTFAEQFF. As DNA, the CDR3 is TGCAGCGTTGAAGAGACCACTTTTGCTGAGCAGTTCTTC.

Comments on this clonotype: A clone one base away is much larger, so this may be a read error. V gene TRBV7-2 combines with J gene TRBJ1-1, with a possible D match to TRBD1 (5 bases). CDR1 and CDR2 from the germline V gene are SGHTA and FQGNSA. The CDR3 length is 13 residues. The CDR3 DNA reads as TGTGGCAGCAGCTGGGGGGGAGCGACTGAAGCTTTCTTT. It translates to CGSSWGGATEAFF.

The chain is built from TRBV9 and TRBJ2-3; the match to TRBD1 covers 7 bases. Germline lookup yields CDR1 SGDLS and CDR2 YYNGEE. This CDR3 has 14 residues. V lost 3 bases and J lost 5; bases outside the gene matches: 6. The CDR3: CASSDTTGLDTQYF. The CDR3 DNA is TGTGCCAGCAGCGACACGACAGGGTTAGATACGCAGTATTTT.

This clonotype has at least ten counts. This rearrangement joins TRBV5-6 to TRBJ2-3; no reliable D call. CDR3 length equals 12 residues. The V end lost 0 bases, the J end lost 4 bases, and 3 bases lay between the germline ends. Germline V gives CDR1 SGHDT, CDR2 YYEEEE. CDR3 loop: CASSLDPDTQYF. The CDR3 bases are TGTGCCAGCAGCTTGGATCCAGATACGCAGTATTTT.

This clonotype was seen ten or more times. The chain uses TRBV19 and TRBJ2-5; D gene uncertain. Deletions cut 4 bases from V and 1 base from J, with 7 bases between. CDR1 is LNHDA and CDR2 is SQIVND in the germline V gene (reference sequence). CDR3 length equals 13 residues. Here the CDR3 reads CASSNRAQETQYF. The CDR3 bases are TGTGCCAGTAGTAACCGGGCCCAAGAGACCCAGTACTTC.

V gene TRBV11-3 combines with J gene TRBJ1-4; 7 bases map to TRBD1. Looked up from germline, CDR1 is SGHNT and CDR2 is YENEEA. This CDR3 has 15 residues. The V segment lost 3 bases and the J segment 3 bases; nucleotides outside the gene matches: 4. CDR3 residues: CASSFQGVANEKLFF. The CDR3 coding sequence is TGTGCCAGCAGCTTCCAGGGGGTGGCTAATGAAAAACTGTTTTTT. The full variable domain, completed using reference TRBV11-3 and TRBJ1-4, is EAGVVQSPRYKIIEKKQPVAFWCNPISGHNTLYWYLQNLGQGPELLIRYENEEAVDDSQLPKDRFSAERLKGVDSTLKIQPAELGDSAVYLCASSFQGVANEKLFFGSGTQLSVL.

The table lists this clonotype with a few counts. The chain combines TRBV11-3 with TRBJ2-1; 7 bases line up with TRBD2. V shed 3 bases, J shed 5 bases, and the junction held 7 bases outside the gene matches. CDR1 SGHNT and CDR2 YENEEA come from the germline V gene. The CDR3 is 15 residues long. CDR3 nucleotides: TGTGCCAGCAGCTTCGGGCGGGGACTAAACAATGAGCAGTTCTTC. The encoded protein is CASSFGRGLNNEQFF. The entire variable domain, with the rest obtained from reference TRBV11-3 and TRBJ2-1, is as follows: EAGVVQSPRYKIIEKKQPVAFWCNPISGHNTLYWYLQNLGQGPELLIRYENEEAVDDSQLPKDRFSAERLKGVDSTLKIQPAELGDSAVYLCASSFGRGLNNEQFFGPGTRLTVL.

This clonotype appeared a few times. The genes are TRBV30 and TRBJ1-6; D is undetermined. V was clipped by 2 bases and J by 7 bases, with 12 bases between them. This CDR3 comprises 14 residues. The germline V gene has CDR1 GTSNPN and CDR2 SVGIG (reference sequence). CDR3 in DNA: TGTGCCTGGAGTACCATGGCCTTGAATTCACCCCTCCACTTT. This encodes CAWSTMALNSPLHF.

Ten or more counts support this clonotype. This CDR3 reads CASSLGPLEQFF. In DNA, the CDR3 is TGTGCCAGCAGCTTGGGTCCGCTTGAGCAGTTCTTC. The chain is built from TRBV5-6 and TRBJ2-1; no firm D call. The CDR3 contains 12 residues. Germline CDR1 reads SGHDT; CDR2 reads YYEEEE. Trimming pared 0 bases from V and 9 bases from J, leaving 7 bases between.

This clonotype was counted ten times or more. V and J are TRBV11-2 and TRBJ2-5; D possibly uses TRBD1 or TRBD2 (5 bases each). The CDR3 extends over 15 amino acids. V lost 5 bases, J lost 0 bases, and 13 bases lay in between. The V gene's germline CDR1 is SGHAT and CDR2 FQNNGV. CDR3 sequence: CASSPGRGNQETQYF. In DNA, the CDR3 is TGTGCCAGCAGCCCGGGACGAGGCAACCAAGAGACCCAGTACTTC.

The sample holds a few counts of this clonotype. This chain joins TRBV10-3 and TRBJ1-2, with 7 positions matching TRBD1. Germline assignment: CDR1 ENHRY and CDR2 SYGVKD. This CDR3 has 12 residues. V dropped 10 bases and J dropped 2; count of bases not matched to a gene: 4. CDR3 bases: TGTGCCACCGCGACAGGGAACTATGGCTACACCTTC. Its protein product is CATATGNYGYTF.

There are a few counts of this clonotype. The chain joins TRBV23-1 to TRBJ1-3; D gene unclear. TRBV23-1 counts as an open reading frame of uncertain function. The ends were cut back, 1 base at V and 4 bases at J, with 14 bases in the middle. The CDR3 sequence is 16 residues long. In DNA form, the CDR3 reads TGCGCCAGCAGTCAATATCGTAGCGTCGTGGGAAACACCATATATTTT. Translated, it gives CASSQYRSVVGNTIYF.

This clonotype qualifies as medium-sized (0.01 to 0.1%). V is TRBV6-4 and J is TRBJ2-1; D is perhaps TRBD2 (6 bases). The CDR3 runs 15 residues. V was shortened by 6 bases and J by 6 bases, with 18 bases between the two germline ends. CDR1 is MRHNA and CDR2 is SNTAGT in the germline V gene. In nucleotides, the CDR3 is TGTGCCAGCAGCGCGGGACTTGAAGGCCCCAATGAGCAGTTCTTC. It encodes CASSAGLEGPNEQFF.